Listed below are T cell receptor beta chains from one sample, sequenced in a study of blood T cells in healthy people across ages. MiXCR, run by TCRdb on the 5' RACE reads, gives a single entry per CDR3 protein. Of fewer than 800,000 distinct CDR3 sequences listed, less than 40% were seen once; the top ten hold about 16%. Sequenced input: blood. The receptors were sampled from a woman aged 80 or over in good health. Both conserved end residues are part of each CDR3. Each record gives: D gene, J gene, clone size, CDR3 length, V gene, CDR3 protein, CDR3 DNA. D genes are given only for firm matches. Only part of the rows carry a size: once, few, many, or a class if the clone is expanded.

>TRBD1|TRBJ1-1|many|14|TRBV20-1
CSARAIAGGTEAFF
TGCAGTGCTAGAGCTATCGCAGGGGGGACTGAAGCTTTCTTT
>TRBD1|TRBJ2-4|many|15|TRBV28
CASSLPGQGLDIQYF
TGTGCCAGCAGTTTACCGGGACAGGGCCTTGACATTCAGTACTTC
>TRBD1|TRBJ1-2|NA|18|TRBV7-9
CASSPQGDIPFYNYGYTF
TGTGCCAGCAGCCCCCAGGGGGACATACCCTTCTATAACTATGGCTACACCTTC
>NA|TRBJ2-1|NA|13|TRBV15
CATSRVVGDEQFF
TGTGCCACCAGCAGAGTCGTAGGGGATGAGCAGTTCTTC
>NA|TRBJ2-3|many|15|TRBV20-1
CSATTPGGSTDTQYF
TGCAGTGCCACAACCCCTGGCGGTAGCACAGATACGCAGTATTTT
>NA|TRBJ2-3|NA|11|TRBV11-3
CASRGDHTQYF
TGTGCCAGCAGAGGAGATCATACGCAGTATTTT
>NA|TRBJ1-1|few|17|TRBV20-1
CSASPLAGRRHDTEAFF
TGCAGTGCTAGCCCATTGGCAGGGCGAAGGCATGACACTGAAGCTTTCTTT
>TRBD1|TRBJ2-7|few|15|TRBV13
CASSPLSGQSYEQYF
TGTGCCAGCAGCCCACTATCGGGACAGAGCTACGAGCAGTACTTC
>NA|TRBJ2-3|many|13|TRBV20-1
CSAIGDFPDTQYF
TGCAGTGCTATCGGGGACTTCCCGGATACGCAGTATTTT
>TRBD2|TRBJ2-7|NA|17|TRBV6-1
CASSKGLAGSLGYEQYF
TGTGCCAGCAGCAAAGGACTAGCGGGATCCCTCGGATACGAGCAGTACTTC
>NA|TRBJ1-4|few|15|TRBV9
CASSVEGTTNEKLFF
TGTGCCAGCAGCGTAGAAGGAACAACTAATGAAAAACTGTTTTTT
>NA|TRBJ2-5|NA|13|TRBV5-1
CASSSQIGETQYF
TGCGCCAGCAGCTCTCAGATAGGGGAGACCCAGTACTTC
>TRBD1|TRBJ1-2|NA|13|TRBV20-1
CSAKDRRLYGYTF
TGCAGTGCTAAGGACAGGAGGCTTTATGGCTACACCTTC
>TRBD2|TRBJ2-3|NA|17|TRBV20-1
CSARDQIAGGRTDTQYF
TGCAGTGCTAGAGATCAGATAGCGGGGGGGCGGACAGATACGCAGTATTTT
>NA|TRBJ2-3|many|14|TRBV5-1
CASSPSVGTDTQYF
TGCGCCAGCAGCCCGAGTGTGGGCACAGATACGCAGTATTTT
>NA|TRBJ2-7|NA|15|TRBV18
CASSPTGVVTYEQYF
TGTGCCAGCTCACCAACGGGGGTAGTTACCTACGAGCAGTACTTC
>NA|TRBJ2-3|few|13|TRBV12-5
CASGLATGDTQYF
TGTGCTAGTGGTTTGGCGACGGGGGATACGCAGTATTTT
>NA|TRBJ2-5|many|13|TRBV5-1
CASSLPLGRTQYF
TGCGCCAGCAGCTTGCCCCTCGGGAGGACCCAGTACTTC
>NA|TRBJ1-1|many|16|TRBV5-1
CASSFGGRNMNTEAFF
TGCGCCAGCAGCTTTGGGGGACGGAACATGAACACTGAAGCTTTCTTT
>TRBD1|TRBJ1-2|NA|14|TRBV2
CASSELQGVIGYTF
TGTGCCAGCAGTGAATTACAGGGGGTAATTGGCTACACCTTC
>NA|TRBJ2-6|many|15|TRBV6-2/TRBV6-3
CASREGGTGANVLTF
TGTGCCAGCAGGGAAGGGGGAACTGGGGCCAACGTCCTGACTTTC
>TRBD2|TRBJ2-1|NA|13|TRBV20-1
CSATTAGWGEQFF
TGCAGTGCTACGACAGCGGGATGGGGTGAGCAGTTCTTC
>NA|TRBJ2-3|many|15|TRBV3-1
CASSPRGVPPDTQYF
TGTGCCAGCAGCCCTAGGGGGGTTCCGCCAGATACGCAGTATTTT
>TRBD1|TRBJ1-1|many|16|TRBV9
CASSSLGQGATSEAFF
TGTGCCAGCAGCTCCCTCGGACAGGGGGCGACTTCTGAAGCTTTCTTT
>NA|TRBJ2-1|NA|15|TRBV6-6
CASSWQGLPGNEQFF
TGTGCCAGCAGTTGGCAGGGACTTCCGGGGAATGAGCAGTTCTTC
>NA|TRBJ2-1|many|14|TRBV6-5
CASSYLPEYNEQFF
TGTGCCAGCAGTTACTTGCCAGAATACAATGAGCAGTTCTTC
>TRBD1|TRBJ2-5|NA|16|TRBV7-2
CASSLTGEPRFNEQYF
TGTGCCAGCAGCTTAACAGGGGAACCACGCTTCAATGAGCAGTACTTC
>TRBD1|TRBJ1-5|many|16|TRBV4-1
CASSHITGGRNQPQHF
TGCGCCAGCAGCCATATAACAGGGGGCCGGAATCAGCCCCAGCATTTT
>NA|TRBJ2-3|few|12|TRBV29-1
CSAGLVQDTQYF
TGCAGCGCTGGTCTCGTACAGGATACGCAGTATTTT
>NA|TRBJ2-5|few|16|TRBV7-2
CASSRGVRAGRGTQYF
TGTGCCAGCAGCCGGGGAGTGAGGGCTGGTCGAGGGACCCAGTACTTC
>NA|TRBJ1-1|NA|12|TRBV29-1
CSVGKRNTEAFF
TGCAGCGTTGGTAAGAGGAACACTGAAGCTTTCTTT
>TRBD1|TRBJ1-5|NA|15|TRBV2
CASSSGTGRNRPQHF
TGTGCCAGCAGCTCCGGGACAGGGAGGAATCGGCCCCAGCATTTT
>TRBD2|TRBJ2-2|NA|14|TRBV20-1
CSDSRGGGTGERFF
TGCAGTGATAGTCGCGGGGGGGGAACCGGGGAGCGGTTTTTT
>TRBD2|TRBJ2-1|few|16|TRBV7-9
CASSHRIAGPKDEQFF
TGTGCCAGCAGCCACCGGATAGCGGGGCCCAAGGATGAGCAGTTCTTC
>TRBD1|TRBJ1-5|many|17|TRBV9
CASSVGAGTGDGQPQHF
TGTGCCAGCAGCGTGGGGGCCGGGACAGGGGACGGGCAGCCCCAGCATTTT
>NA|TRBJ2-5|many|15|TRBV7-6
CASSLNQGPGETQYF
TGTGCCAGCAGCCTTAACCAAGGACCTGGGGAGACCCAGTACTTC
>NA|TRBJ2-5|many|14|TRBV7-9
CASSQAAGGETQYF
TGTGCCAGCAGTCAGGCGGCCGGCGGAGAGACCCAGTACTTC
>TRBD1|TRBJ2-7|many|14|TRBV5-1
CASSLPGTGVEQYF
TGCGCCAGCAGTCTCCCCGGGACAGGGGTCGAGCAGTACTTC
>NA|TRBJ2-3|many|14|TRBV10-3
CAISESTAADTQYF
TGTGCCATCAGTGAGTCCACCGCGGCAGATACGCAGTATTTT
>NA|TRBJ2-7|NA|15|TRBV10-3
CAIKGELSSYNEQYF
TGTGCCATTAAGGGGGAGCTAAGCTCCTACAATGAGCAGTACTTC
>NA|TRBJ1-1|few|15|TRBV18
CASSPLDSLNTEAFF
TGTGCCAGCTCACCACTCGACTCCTTGAACACTGAAGCTTTCTTT
>TRBD1|TRBJ2-2|few|15|TRBV5-1
CASSLLGQGSGELFF
TGCGCCAGCAGCTTGTTGGGACAGGGTTCCGGGGAGCTGTTTTTT
>NA|TRBJ1-1|many|15|TRBV7-3
CASSLGVGGDTEAFF
TGTGCCAGCAGCTTAGGGGTAGGGGGAGACACTGAAGCTTTCTTT
>NA|TRBJ2-5|many|12|TRBV3-1
CASDLSGETQYF
TGTGCCAGCGACCTTAGTGGTGAGACCCAGTACTTC
>NA|TRBJ1-1|few|15|TRBV9
CASSPFRGTNTEAFF
TGTGCCAGCAGCCCTTTCCGCGGGACGAACACTGAAGCTTTCTTT
>NA|TRBJ2-5|many|14|TRBV15
CATSRGTRGETQYF
TGTGCCACCAGCAGAGGAACAAGGGGTGAGACCCAGTACTTC
>TRBD1|TRBJ2-3|NA|15|TRBV2
CASSEDRGYTDTQYF
TGTGCCAGCAGTGAAGACAGGGGCTACACAGATACGCAGTATTTT
>NA|TRBJ2-7|many|13|TRBV6-1
CASRDNSGHEQYF
TGTGCCAGCAGGGACAATTCCGGCCACGAGCAGTACTTC
>TRBD1|TRBJ1-6|many|14|TRBV5-1
CASSRQGADSPLHF
TGCGCCAGCAGTCGGCAGGGGGCAGATTCACCCCTCCACTTT
>NA|TRBJ1-1|many|13|TRBV3-1
CASRRGSNTEAFF
TGTGCCAGCAGGCGGGGCTCGAACACTGAAGCTTTCTTT
>NA|TRBJ2-3|many|15|TRBV4-2
CASSQGRRALDTQYF
TGTGCCAGCAGCCAAGGTCGGAGGGCTTTAGATACGCAGTATTTT
>TRBD1|TRBJ2-2|few|15|TRBV10-3
CAISTDRAGTGELFF
TGTGCCATCAGTACAGACAGGGCGGGCACCGGGGAGCTGTTTTTT